This passage covers 27 T cell receptor beta chains from one sample sequenced in a study of blood T cell repertoires in COVID-19. Here immunoSEQ multiplex PCR was the method, and the copy in TCRdb shows in-frame clones only, minus some. The repertoire holds just over 200,000 clones, with about nine tenths as singletons. The sequenced sample consisted of peripheral blood. Receptors originate from a man of 80 years or more with acute or convalescent COVID-19.

V is TRBV2 and J is TRBJ1-4; D is possibly TRBD1 (5 bases). Trimming left V 6 bases short and J 4 bases short, with 9 bases between. In germline, CDR1 is SNHLY, CDR2 FYNNEI. CDR3 length: 13 residues. The CDR3 is CASRGGFNEKLFF. The CDR3 region has the DNA TGTGCCAGCAGGGGGGGGTTTAATGAAAAACTGTTTTTT.

The gene calls are TRBV6-6 and TRBJ1-2; 7 bases agree with TRBD1. The ends lost 4 bases at V and 5 bases at J; junction bases unmatched: 7. The CDR3 consists of 14 residues. The germline CDR1 and CDR2 sequences are MNHNY and SVGAGI (reference sequence). The CDR3 DNA reads as TGTGCCAGCAGTTCACAGGGGTCCCATTATGGCTACACCTTC. Amino acids: CASSSQGSHYGYTF.

The chain has TRBV5-1 and TRBJ2-4; 10 bases are shared with TRBD1. CDR3 length: 14 residues. V was pared by 2 bases and J by 12 bases, with 8 bases of the junction left unmatched. The V gene's germline CDR1 is SGHRS and CDR2 YFSETQ. The CDR3 DNA sequence: TGCGCCAGCAGCTTAGGGACAGGGGAGACGAGTCAGTACTTC. It is translated as CASSLGTGETSQYF.

The rearrangement uses TRBV3-1 (or the pseudogene TRBV3-2) and TRBJ2-2; D is perhaps TRBD2 (6 bases). Germline values: CDR1 LGHDT, CDR2 YNNKEL (reference sequence). The CDR3 length is 14 residues. Trimming left V 7 bases short and J 7 bases short, with 16 bases between. Written as DNA, the CDR3 is TGTGCCAGCACCCGGGGCGGGAATATCGGGGAGCTGTTTTTT. This translates into CASTRGGNIGELFF.

This chain links TRBV5-5 with TRBJ2-7; D may be TRBD2 (6 bases). This CDR3 spans 15 amino acids. In germline, CDR1 is SGHKS, CDR2 YYEKEE (reference sequence). V shed 0 bases and J shed 2 bases, with 12 bases lying between them. The CDR3 region is CASSLVGRDPYEQYF. The DNA of the CDR3 is TGTGCCAGCAGCTTGGTTGGGCGGGACCCCTACGAGCAGTACTTC.

The chain recombines TRBV28 with TRBJ2-1; tentatively, D is TRBD2 (6 bases). This CDR3 spans 16 amino acids. Per germline, CDR1 MDHEN and CDR2 SYDVKM. V was pared by 5 bases and J by 1 base, with 15 bases between. CDR3 sequence (DNA): TGTGCCAGCAGTACCGCCGTGGCGGGATCCTACAATGAGCAGTTCTTC. This translates into CASSTAVAGSYNEQFF.

The genes are TRBV7-3 and TRBJ2-3, with 11 nucleotides matching TRBD2. The CDR3 extends over 16 amino acids. V was pared by 6 bases and J by 5 bases, with 10 bases of the junction left unmatched. Per germline, CDR1 SGHTA and CDR2 FQGTGA. DNA of the CDR3: TGTGCCAGCAGTACCTCCCCTAGCGGGGGGAAAGATACGCAGTATTTT. Protein sequence: CASSTSPSGGKDTQYF.

Worth noting for this clone: Other DNA sequences in the same sample also yield this CDR3. The chain links TRBV18 to TRBJ1-1; D is unclear. Trimming pared 3 bases from V and 0 bases from J, leaving 5 bases between. Germline CDR1 is KGHSH and CDR2 is LQKENI. This CDR3 has 13 amino acids. For the CDR3, the DNA is TGTGCCAGCTCACCCGGGATGAACACTGAAGCTTTCTTT. Encoded protein: CASSPGMNTEAFF.

The chain uses TRBV7-2 and TRBJ2-7, with 11 bases lining up with TRBD2. The CDR3 is made up of 18 amino acids. Germline V gene sequence: CDR1 SGHTA, CDR2 FQGNSA. V lost 5 bases and J lost 0; bases outside the gene matches: 12. CDR3 coding DNA: TGTGCCAGCAGCAAATACCCCGGGACTAGCGGAAGCTCCTACGAGCAGTACTTC. It encodes CASSKYPGTSGSSYEQYF.

V is TRBV28 and J is TRBJ1-4; D remains unclear. CDR3 length equals 15 residues. CDR1 and CDR2 from the germline V gene are MDHEN and SYDVKM. The V and J ends lost 2 bases and 0 bases respectively, with 7 bases between them. The CDR3 sequence is CASSLQAATNEKLFF. The CDR3, as DNA: TGTGCCAGCAGTTTACAGGCAGCAACTAATGAAAAACTGTTTTTT.

The chain is built from TRBV5-1 and TRBJ2-1, with TRBD1 matching 10 bases. The ends lost 0 bases at V and 6 bases at J; junction bases unmatched: 9. The CDR3 has 17 amino acids. The germline CDR1 and CDR2 sequences are SGHRS and YFSETQ. In DNA, the CDR3 is TGCGCCAGCAGCTTGGCTTACGGACAGGGGGTCGGCAATGAGCAGTTCTTC. Its protein product is CASSLAYGQGVGNEQFF. Based on the CDR3 plus reference TRBV5-1 and TRBJ2-1, the full variable domain is KAGVTQTPRYLIKTRGQQVTLSCSPISGHRSVSWYQQTPGQGLQFLFEYFSETQRNKGNFPGRFSGRQFSNSRSEMNVSTLELGDSALYLCASSLAYGQGVGNEQFFGPGTRLTVL.

The chain recombines TRBV6-6 with TRBJ2-2, with 9 bases fitting TRBD2. Germline V gene data show CDR1 as MNHNY and CDR2 as SVGAGI (reference sequence). This CDR3 contains 15 residues. V dropped 5 bases and J dropped 4; count of bases not matched to a gene: 5. This CDR3 reads CASSQLTSGTGELFF. CDR3 DNA: TGTGCCAGCAGTCAACTGACTAGCGGCACCGGGGAGCTGTTTTTT.

V is TRBV24-1 and J is TRBJ2-2; D is possibly TRBD1 (6 bases). V was cut by 4 bases and J by 1 base, with 9 bases left in between. The CDR3 spans 15 residues. Germline V lookup: CDR1 KGHDR, CDR2 SFDVKD. CDR3 residues: CATSDKQGNTGELFF. CDR3 DNA: TGTGCCACCAGTGACAAACAGGGGAACACCGGGGAGCTGTTTTTT.

V is TRBV18 and J is TRBJ1-5; the match to TRBD1 covers 8 bases. The CDR3 is 16 amino acids. V trimming: 3 bases; J trimming: 1 base; junction bases outside the gene matches: 5. CDR1 is KGHSH, CDR2 LQKENI, per germline. The CDR3 DNA reads TGTGCCAGCTCACCGCCAACAGGGGGAAGCAATCAGCCCCAGCATTTT. This gives the protein CASSPPTGGSNQPQHF. Variable domain in full (rest from reference TRBV18 and TRBJ1-5): NAGVMQNPRHLVRRRGQEARLRCSPMKGHSHVYWYRQLPEEGLKFMVYLQKENIIDESGMPKERFSAEFPKEGPSILRIQQVVRGDSAAYFCASSPPTGGSNQPQHFGDGTRLSIL.

There are a few counts of this clone. The gene calls are TRBV7-2 and TRBJ2-1, with TRBD2 identical over 8 bases. V lost 1 base to trimming and J lost 8 bases; unmatched junction nucleotides: 10. This CDR3 has 16 residues. The germline gives CDR1 SGHTA, CDR2 FQGNSA. The CDR3 reads CASSLDYTSGRYEQFF. Here the CDR3 DNA reads TGTGCCAGCAGCTTAGATTACACTAGCGGCCGGTATGAGCAGTTCTTC.

J is TRBJ2-1 and V is TRBV13, with TRBD1 matching over 8 bases. From germline, CDR1 is PRHDT and CDR2 FYEKMQ (reference sequence). The CDR3 runs to 14 residues. Trimming at V came to 5 bases and at J to 6 bases, leaving 6 bases not matched to a gene. DNA for the CDR3: TGTGCCAGCAGCCCGAAACAGGGGGGCAATGAGCAGTTCTTC. Protein product: CASSPKQGGNEQFF.

V usage is TRBV7-8 and J usage is TRBJ2-7; possibly TRBD1 for D (5 bases). Germline V gene lookup returns CDR1 SGHVS and CDR2 FQNEAQ. Trimming left V 0 bases short and J 6 bases short, with 9 bases between. The CDR3 sequence is 13 residues long. In DNA, the CDR3 is TGTGCCAGCAGCTTAGCGTTGGGGCTCGAGCAGTACTTC. Translation: CASSLALGLEQYF.

This chain links TRBV6-1 with TRBJ2-7; 11 bases map to TRBD2. CDR3 size: 16 residues. Germline V gene sequence: CDR1 MNHNS, CDR2 SASEGT. Germline trimming cut 2 bases from V and 1 base from J; bases unmatched to any gene: 4. The CDR3: CASSEWRTSGSYEQYF. CDR3 DNA: TGTGCCAGCAGTGAATGGAGGACTAGCGGGTCCTACGAGCAGTACTTC.

This rearrangement joins TRBV7-9 to TRBJ1-3, with TRBD1 identical over 9 bases. Trimming removed 5 bases from V and 3 bases from J; junction bases left unmatched: 5. Germline CDR1 and CDR2: SEHNR and FQNEAQ (reference sequence). The CDR3 extends over 15 amino acids. CDR3 loop: CASSATGGFGNTIYF. DNA of the CDR3: TGTGCCAGCAGCGCCACAGGGGGCTTTGGAAACACCATATATTTT.

This clone was seen only once. This chain uses TRBV18 with TRBJ2-1; a weak D match, TRBD2 (6 bases). Germline CDR1 and CDR2: KGHSH and LQKENI. Trimming took off 3 bases at V and 0 bases at J, with 12 bases between the two ends. The CDR3 has 16 residues. This CDR3 reads CASSPTYGSSYNEQFF. CDR3 DNA sequence: TGTGCCAGCTCACCCACCTACGGGAGCTCCTACAATGAGCAGTTCTTC.

The chain recombines TRBV28 with TRBJ2-5, with D perhaps TRBD1 (5 bases). The CDR3 consists of 15 residues. V shed 5 bases and J shed 7 bases, with 20 bases lying between them. Germline loops: CDR1 MDHEN, CDR2 SYDVKM. The CDR3 sequence is CASSPALRVDGTQYF. The DNA for the CDR3 is TGTGCCAGCAGTCCCGCCCTCAGGGTCGACGGGACCCAGTACTTC.

The chain couples TRBV9 to TRBJ2-5; the D gene is possibly TRBD1 (5 bases). CDR3 size: 13 residues. Germline-derived CDR1 and CDR2 are SGDLS and YYNGEE. Trimming shortened V by 5 bases and J by 2 bases, and 10 bases separated the two germline ends. The CDR3 reads CASSGHIQETQYF. The CDR3 DNA is TGTGCCAGCAGTGGACATATTCAAGAGACCCAGTACTTC.

V usage is TRBV18 and J usage is TRBJ1-2; D unclear. CDR1 is KGHSH and CDR2 is LQKENI in the germline V gene. The CDR3 has 14 amino acids. V was trimmed by 4 bases and J by 4 bases, leaving 13 bases between them. The CDR3 DNA is TGTGCCAGCTCACAAGGCGTTGCGGGCTATGGCTACACCTTC. This translates into CASSQGVAGYGYTF.

The CDR3 nucleotides read TGTGCCAGCAGTTTGGACAGGGGGCTCGGAAACACCATATATTTT. Translation gives CASSLDRGLGNTIYF. The chain links TRBV6-5 to TRBJ1-3; the match to TRBD1 covers 11 bases. Germline V gene sequence: CDR1 MNHEY, CDR2 SVGAGI. The CDR3 has 15 amino acids. The trim removed 4 bases at V and 4 bases at J, leaving 3 bases unmatched.

J is TRBJ2-7 and V is TRBV27; 15 nucleotides agree with TRBD2. After removal of 4 bases from V and 3 bases from J, the junction contained 4 bases not matched to a gene. Germline assignment: CDR1 MNHEY and CDR2 SMNVEV (reference sequence). The CDR3 is 16 amino acids. The CDR3 sequence is CASSSWTSGRDYEQYF. The CDR3 DNA is TGTGCCAGCAGTTCGTGGACTAGCGGGAGGGACTACGAGCAGTACTTC.

The V call is TRBV6-5, the J call TRBJ1-1; the D is unclear. The germline gives CDR1 MNHEY, CDR2 SVGAGI. The CDR3 has 14 amino acids. Trimming stripped 6 bases from V and 1 base from J, with 12 bases between. CDR3 region: CASSADTANTEAFF. CDR3 sequence (DNA): TGTGCCAGCAGCGCTGACACTGCGAACACTGAAGCTTTCTTT.

The chain couples TRBV2 to TRBJ2-4; 9 bases align to TRBD2. With 3 bases clipped from V and 6 bases from J, the junction kept 3 bases outside the gene matches. The length of the CDR3 is 14 residues. Germline CDR1 reads SNHLY; CDR2 reads FYNNEI. CDR3: CASSDGTSINIQYF. CDR3 coding DNA: TGTGCCAGCAGTGATGGGACTAGCATAAACATTCAGTACTTC. Supplemented by reference TRBV2 and TRBJ2-4, the full variable domain reads EPEVTQTPSHQVTQMGQEVILRCVPISNHLYFYWYRQILGQKVEFLVSFYNNEISEKSEIFDDQFSVERPDGSNFTLKIRSTKLEDSAMYFCASSDGTSINIQYFGAGTRLSVL.